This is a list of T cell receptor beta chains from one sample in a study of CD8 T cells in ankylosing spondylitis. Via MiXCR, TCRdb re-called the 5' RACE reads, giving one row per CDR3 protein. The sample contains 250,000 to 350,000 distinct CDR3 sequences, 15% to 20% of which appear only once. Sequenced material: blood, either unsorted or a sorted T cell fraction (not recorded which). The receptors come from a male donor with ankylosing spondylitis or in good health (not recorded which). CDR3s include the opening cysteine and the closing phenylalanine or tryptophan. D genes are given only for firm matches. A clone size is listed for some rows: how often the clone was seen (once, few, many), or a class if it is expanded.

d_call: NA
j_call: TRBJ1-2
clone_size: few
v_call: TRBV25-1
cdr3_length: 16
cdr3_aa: CASSNKNGDRLSGYTF
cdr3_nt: TGTGCCAGCTCAAACAAAAACGGGGACCGCTTAAGTGGCTACACCTTC

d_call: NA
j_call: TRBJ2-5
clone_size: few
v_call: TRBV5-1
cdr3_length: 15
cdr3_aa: CASSLGPDSTGTQYF
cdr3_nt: TGCGCCAGCAGCTTGGGGCCGGACTCAACGGGGACCCAGTACTTC

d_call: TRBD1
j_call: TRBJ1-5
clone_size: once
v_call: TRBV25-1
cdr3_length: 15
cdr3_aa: CASSAGRGSNQPQHF
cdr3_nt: TGTGCCAGCAGTGCGGGCAGGGGGAGCAATCAGCCCCAGCATTTT

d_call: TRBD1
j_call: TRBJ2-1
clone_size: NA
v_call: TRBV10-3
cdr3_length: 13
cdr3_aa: CAVRTGMGNEQFF
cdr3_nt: TGTGCCGTCCGGACAGGGATGGGGAATGAGCAGTTCTTC

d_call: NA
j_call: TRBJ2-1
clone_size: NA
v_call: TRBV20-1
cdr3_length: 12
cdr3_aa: CSAWGVSSEQFF
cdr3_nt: TGCAGCGCGTGGGGAGTTAGCAGTGAGCAGTTCTTC

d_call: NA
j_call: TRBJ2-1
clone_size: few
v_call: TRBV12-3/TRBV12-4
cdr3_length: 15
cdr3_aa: CASRKAGRINNEQFF
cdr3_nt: TGTGCCAGCAGGAAGGCGGGACGTATAAACAATGAGCAGTTCTTC

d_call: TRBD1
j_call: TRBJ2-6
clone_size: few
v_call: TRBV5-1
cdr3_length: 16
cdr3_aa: CASSSGQGSGANVLTF
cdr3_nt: TGCGCCAGCAGCTCGGGACAGGGGTCTGGGGCCAACGTCCTGACTTTC

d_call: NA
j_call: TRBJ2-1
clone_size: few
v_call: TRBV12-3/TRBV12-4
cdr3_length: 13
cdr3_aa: CASSPYRGGEQFF
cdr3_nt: TGTGCCAGCAGCCCCTACAGGGGGGGAGAGCAGTTCTTC

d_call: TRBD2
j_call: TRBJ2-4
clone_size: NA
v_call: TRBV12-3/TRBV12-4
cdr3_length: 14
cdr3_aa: CASTKRHRGDIQYF
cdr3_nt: TGTGCCAGCACCAAGAGACACCGGGGGGACATTCAGTACTTC

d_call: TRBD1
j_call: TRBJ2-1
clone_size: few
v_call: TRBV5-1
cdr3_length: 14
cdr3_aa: CASTSGQGIDEQFF
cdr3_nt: TGCGCCAGCACGTCGGGACAGGGGATCGATGAGCAGTTCTTC

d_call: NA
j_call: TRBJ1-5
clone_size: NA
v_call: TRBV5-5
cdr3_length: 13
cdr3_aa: CASNPAGNQPQHF
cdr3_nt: TGTGCCAGCAACCCCGCGGGCAATCAGCCCCAGCATTTT

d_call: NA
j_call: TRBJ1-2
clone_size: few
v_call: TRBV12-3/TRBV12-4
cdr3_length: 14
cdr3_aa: CASSLGATNYGYTF
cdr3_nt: TGTGCCAGCAGTTTAGGGGCTACTAACTATGGCTACACCTTC

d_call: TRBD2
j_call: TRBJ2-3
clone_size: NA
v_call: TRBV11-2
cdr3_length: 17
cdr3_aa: CASSPGVAGGRVDTQYF
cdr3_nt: TGTGCCAGCAGCCCGGGCGTAGCGGGAGGTCGGGTAGATACGCAGTATTTT

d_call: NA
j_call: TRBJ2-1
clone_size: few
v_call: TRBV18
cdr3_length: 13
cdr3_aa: CASSASTSSEQFF
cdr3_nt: TGTGCCAGCTCAGCCTCTACTAGCAGCGAGCAGTTCTTC

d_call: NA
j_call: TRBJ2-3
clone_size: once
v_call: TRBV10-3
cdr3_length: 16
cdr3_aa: CAISERRRASTDTQYF
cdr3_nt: TGTGCCATCAGTGAGCGTAGGCGGGCTAGCACAGATACGCAGTATTTT

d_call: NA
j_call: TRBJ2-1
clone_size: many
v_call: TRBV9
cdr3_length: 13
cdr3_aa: CASSPTLEGEQFF
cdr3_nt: TGTGCCAGCAGCCCCACCCTCGAAGGGGAGCAGTTCTTC

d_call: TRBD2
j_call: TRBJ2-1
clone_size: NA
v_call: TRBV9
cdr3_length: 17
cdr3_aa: CASSATVAGGSDNEQFF
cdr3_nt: TGTGCCAGCAGCGCCACCGTAGCGGGAGGGTCGGACAATGAGCAGTTCTTC

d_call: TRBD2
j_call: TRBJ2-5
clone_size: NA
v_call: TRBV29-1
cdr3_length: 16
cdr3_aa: CSLSGSGRAGGETQYF
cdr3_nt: TGCAGTTTAAGTGGTAGCGGGAGGGCCGGGGGAGAGACCCAGTACTTC

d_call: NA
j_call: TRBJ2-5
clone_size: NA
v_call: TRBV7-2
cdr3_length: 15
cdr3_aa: CASSSTRVRRETQYF
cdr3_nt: TGTGCCAGCAGCTCCACCAGGGTTCGGAGGGAGACCCAGTACTTC

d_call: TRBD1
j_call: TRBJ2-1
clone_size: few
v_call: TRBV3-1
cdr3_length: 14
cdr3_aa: CASSQRDRGNEQFF
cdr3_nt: TGTGCCAGCAGCCAGAGGGACAGGGGGAATGAGCAGTTCTTC

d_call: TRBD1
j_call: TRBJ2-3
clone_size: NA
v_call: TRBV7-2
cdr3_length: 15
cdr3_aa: CASSLRGGYTDTQYF
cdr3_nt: TGTGCCAGCAGCTTGAGAGGGGGCTACACAGATACGCAGTATTTT

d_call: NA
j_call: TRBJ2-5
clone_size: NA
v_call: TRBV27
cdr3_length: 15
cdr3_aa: CASTPSVGNEETQYF
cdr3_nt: TGTGCCAGCACTCCGTCTGTAGGAAATGAAGAGACCCAGTACTTC

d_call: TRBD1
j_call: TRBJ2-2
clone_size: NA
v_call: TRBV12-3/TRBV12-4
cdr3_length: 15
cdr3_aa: CASRADRDSTGELFF
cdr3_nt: TGTGCCAGCAGGGCGGACAGGGATAGCACCGGGGAGCTGTTTTTT

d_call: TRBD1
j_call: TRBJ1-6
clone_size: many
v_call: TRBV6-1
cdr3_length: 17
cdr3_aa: CASSEAGGQGGNSPLHF
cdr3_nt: TGTGCCAGCAGTGAAGCGGGGGGACAGGGTGGTAATTCACCCCTCCACTTT

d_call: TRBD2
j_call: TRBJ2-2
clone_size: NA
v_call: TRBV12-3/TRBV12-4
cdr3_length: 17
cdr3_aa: CASSSPPLAGATGELFF
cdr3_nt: TGTGCCAGCAGTTCACCACCACTAGCGGGGGCCACCGGGGAGCTGTTTTTT

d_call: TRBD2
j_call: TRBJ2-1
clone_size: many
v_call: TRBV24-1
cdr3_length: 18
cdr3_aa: CATGDSGSHASSYNEQFF
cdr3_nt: TGTGCCACCGGGGATAGCGGGAGTCATGCTAGCTCCTACAATGAGCAGTTCTTC

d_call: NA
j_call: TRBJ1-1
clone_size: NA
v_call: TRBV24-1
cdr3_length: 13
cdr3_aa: CATSDPLEKGAFF
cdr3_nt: TGTGCCACCAGTGATCCGCTGGAAAAGGGGGCTTTCTTT

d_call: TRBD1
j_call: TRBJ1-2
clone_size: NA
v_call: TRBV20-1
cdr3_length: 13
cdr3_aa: CSASYGQGYGYTF
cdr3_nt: TGCAGTGCTAGTTATGGACAGGGCTATGGCTACACCTTC

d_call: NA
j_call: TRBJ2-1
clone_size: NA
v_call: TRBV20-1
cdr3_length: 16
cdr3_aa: CSARGYKRVGYNEQFF
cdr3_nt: TGCAGTGCTAGAGGATACAAGCGGGTCGGATACAATGAGCAGTTCTTC

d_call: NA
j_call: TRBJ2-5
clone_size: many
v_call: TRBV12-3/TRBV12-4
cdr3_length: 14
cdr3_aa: CASSLFGGQETQYF
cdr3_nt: TGTGCCAGCAGTTTGTTCGGCGGGCAAGAGACCCAGTACTTC

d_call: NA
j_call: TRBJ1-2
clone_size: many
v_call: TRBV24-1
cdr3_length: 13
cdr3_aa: CATSDTRTARYTF
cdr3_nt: TGTGCCACCAGTGACACGAGGACAGCCCGCTACACCTTC

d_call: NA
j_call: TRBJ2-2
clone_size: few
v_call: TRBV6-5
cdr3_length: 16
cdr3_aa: CASSWGPDANTGELFF
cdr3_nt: TGTGCCAGCAGTTGGGGACCGGACGCGAACACCGGGGAGCTGTTTTTT

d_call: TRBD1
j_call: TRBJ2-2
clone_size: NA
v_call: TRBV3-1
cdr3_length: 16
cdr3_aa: CASSHSGTANTGELFF
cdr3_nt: TGTGCCAGCAGCCACTCCGGGACAGCTAACACCGGGGAGCTGTTTTTT

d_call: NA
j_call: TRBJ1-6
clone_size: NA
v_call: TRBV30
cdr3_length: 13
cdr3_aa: CAWSQGSNSPLHF
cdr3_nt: TGTGCCTGGAGTCAAGGATCTAATTCACCCCTCCACTTT

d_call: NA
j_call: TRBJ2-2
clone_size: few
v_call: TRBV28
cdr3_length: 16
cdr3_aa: CASSPGGGGGAGELFF
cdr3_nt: TGTGCCAGCAGCCCCGGAGGAGGGGGTGGAGCCGGGGAGCTGTTTTTT

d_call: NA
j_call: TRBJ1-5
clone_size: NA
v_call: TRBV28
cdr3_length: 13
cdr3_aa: CASSPVVNQPQHF
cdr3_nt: TGTGCCAGCAGTCCTGTGGTTAATCAGCCCCAGCATTTT

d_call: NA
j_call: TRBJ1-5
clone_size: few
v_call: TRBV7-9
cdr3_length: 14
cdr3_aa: CASSLDSYNQPQHF
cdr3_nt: TGTGCCAGCAGCTTGGACAGCTACAATCAGCCCCAGCATTTT

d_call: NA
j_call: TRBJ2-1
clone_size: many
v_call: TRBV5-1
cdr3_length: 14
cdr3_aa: CASSLAAGYNEQFF
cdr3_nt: TGCGCCAGCAGCTTGGCGGCAGGGTACAATGAGCAGTTCTTC

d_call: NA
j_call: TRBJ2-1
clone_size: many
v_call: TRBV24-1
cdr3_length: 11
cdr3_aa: CATTLNNEQFF
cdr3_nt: TGTGCCACCACCTTGAACAATGAGCAGTTCTTC

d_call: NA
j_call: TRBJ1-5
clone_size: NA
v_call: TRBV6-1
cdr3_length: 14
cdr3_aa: CASTKGGLNQPQHF
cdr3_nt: TGTGCCAGCACCAAGGGGGGACTAAATCAGCCCCAGCATTTT

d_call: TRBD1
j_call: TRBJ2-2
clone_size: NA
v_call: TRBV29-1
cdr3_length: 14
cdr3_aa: CSVVDRGLIGELFF
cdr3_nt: TGCAGCGTGGTGGACAGGGGGCTAATCGGGGAGCTGTTTTTT

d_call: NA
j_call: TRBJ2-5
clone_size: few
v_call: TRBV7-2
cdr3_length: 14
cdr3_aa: CASSLVVTKETQYF
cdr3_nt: TGTGCCAGCAGCTTAGTCGTCACCAAAGAGACCCAGTACTTC

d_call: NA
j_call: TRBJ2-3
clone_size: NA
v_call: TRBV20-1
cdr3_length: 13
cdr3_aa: CSALQTGTDTQYF
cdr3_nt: TGCAGTGCCCTTCAGACGGGTACAGATACGCAGTATTTT

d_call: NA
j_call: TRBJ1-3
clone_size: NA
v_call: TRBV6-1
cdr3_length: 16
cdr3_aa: CASTPGGKSSGNTIYF
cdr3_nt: TGTGCCAGCACCCCGGGGGGGAAGAGCTCTGGAAACACCATATATTTT

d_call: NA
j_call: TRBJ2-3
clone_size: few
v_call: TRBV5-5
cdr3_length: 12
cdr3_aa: CASRRFGDTQYF
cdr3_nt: TGTGCCAGCAGACGATTTGGAGATACGCAGTATTTT

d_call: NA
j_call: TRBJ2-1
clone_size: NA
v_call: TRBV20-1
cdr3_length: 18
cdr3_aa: CSARDLFATNPAHNEQFF
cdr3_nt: TGCAGTGCTAGAGATTTGTTCGCGACCAACCCGGCACACAATGAGCAGTTCTTC

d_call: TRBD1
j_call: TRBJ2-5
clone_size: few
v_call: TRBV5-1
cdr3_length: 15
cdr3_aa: CASSPDRGYQETQYF
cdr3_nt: TGCGCCAGCAGCCCGGACAGGGGGTACCAAGAGACCCAGTACTTC

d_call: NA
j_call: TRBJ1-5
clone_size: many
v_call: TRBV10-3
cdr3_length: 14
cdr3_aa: CAISEAGGGQPQHF
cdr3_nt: TGTGCCATCAGTGAGGCGGGGGGAGGTCAGCCCCAGCATTTT

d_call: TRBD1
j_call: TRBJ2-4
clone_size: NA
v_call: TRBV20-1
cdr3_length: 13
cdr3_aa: CSAIRDRGNIQYF
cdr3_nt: TGCAGTGCTATACGGGACAGGGGGAACATTCAGTACTTC

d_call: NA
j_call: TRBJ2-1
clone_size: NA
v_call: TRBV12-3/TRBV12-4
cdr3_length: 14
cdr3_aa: CASSFNPNYNEQFF
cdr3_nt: TGTGCCAGCAGTTTCAATCCGAATTACAATGAGCAGTTCTTC

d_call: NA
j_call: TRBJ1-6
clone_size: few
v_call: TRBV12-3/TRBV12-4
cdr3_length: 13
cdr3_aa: CASSLGGRSGLDF
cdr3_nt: TGTGCCAGCAGTTTGGGGGGACGAAGCGGACTAGACTTT

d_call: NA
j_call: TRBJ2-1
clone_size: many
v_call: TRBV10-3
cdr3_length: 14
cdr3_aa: CAISRDPRSNEQFF
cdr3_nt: TGTGCCATCAGCCGGGACCCAAGGTCCAATGAGCAGTTCTTC

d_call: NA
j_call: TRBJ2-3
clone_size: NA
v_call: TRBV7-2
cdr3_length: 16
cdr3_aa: CASSLSGGLSTDTQYF
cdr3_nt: TGTGCCAGCAGCTTGAGTGGGGGCCTCAGCACAGATACGCAGTATTTT

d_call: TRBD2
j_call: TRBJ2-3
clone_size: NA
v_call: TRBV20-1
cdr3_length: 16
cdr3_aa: CSAGVGSGMFTDTQYF
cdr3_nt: TGCAGTGCGGGTGTTGGGAGCGGGATGTTCACAGATACGCAGTATTTT

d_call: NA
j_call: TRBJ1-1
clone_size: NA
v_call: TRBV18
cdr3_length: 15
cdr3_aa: CASSGATGLNTEAFF
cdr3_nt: TGTGCCAGCTCAGGAGCGACAGGATTGAACACTGAAGCTTTCTTT

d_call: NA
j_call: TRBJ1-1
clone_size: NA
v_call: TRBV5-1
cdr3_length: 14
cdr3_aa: CASSLAAANTEAFF
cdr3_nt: TGCGCCAGCAGCCTGGCGGCGGCGAACACTGAAGCTTTCTTT

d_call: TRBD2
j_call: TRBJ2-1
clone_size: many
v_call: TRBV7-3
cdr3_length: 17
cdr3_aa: CASSRTPFSGGYNEQFF
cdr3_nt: TGTGCCAGCAGCCGCACCCCCTTTAGCGGGGGTTACAATGAGCAGTTCTTC

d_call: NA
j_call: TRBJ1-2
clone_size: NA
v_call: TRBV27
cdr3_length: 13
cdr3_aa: CASSPRGGSGYTF
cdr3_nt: TGTGCCAGCAGTCCCCGTGGAGGGAGTGGCTACACCTTC

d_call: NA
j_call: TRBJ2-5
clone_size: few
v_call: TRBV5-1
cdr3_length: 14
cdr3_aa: CASSLSSSPETQYF
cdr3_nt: TGCGCCAGCAGCTTGTCTAGTTCGCCGGAGACCCAGTACTTC